The rows below give T cell receptor beta chains drawn from one sample of a study of a mutant IDH1 vaccine in newly diagnosed glioma. The table came from immunoSEQ multiplex PCR; TCRdb's copy has only in-frame clones and leaves some out. The sample shows about 35,000 clones, roughly nine tenths of them seen only once. This material consisted of PBMCs, taken from a glioma patient treated with radiotherapy, temozolomide or both. The receptors here all came from a woman in her thirties or forties with glioma. Both conserved end residues are part of each CDR3. The D gene is left open where the match is weak. Size is omitted from some rows. Given values are once, few, many or a class for expanded clones.

clone_size	d_call	v_call	j_call	cdr3_nt	cdr3_aa
.	.	TRBV28	TRBJ2-6	TGTGCCAGCACCATAGGGGGAATCTCTGGGGCCAACGTCCTGACTTTC	CASTIGGISGANVLTF
.	TRBD1	TRBV10-1	TRBJ2-6	TGCGCCAGCAGTGGCAAGGACAGGGAAACTGGGGCCAACGTCCTGACTTTC	CASSGKDRETGANVLTF
.	.	TRBV27	TRBJ2-6	TGTGCCAGCAGTTTATCGCCCGGGGCAGGCTCTGGGGCCAACGTCCTGACTTTC	CASSLSPGAGSGANVLTF
.	.	TRBV27	TRBJ1-3	TGTGCCAGCGGCTACAGGATTAACTCTGGAAACACCATATATTTT	CASGYRINSGNTIYF
once	.	TRBV29-1	TRBJ1-4	TGCAGCGTTGTGGGGCAAAATGAAAAACTGTTTTTT	CSVVGQNEKLFF
.	TRBD2	TRBV30	TRBJ2-3	TGTGCCTGGAGTCTCGGACTAGCGGCTAGCACAGATACGCAGTATTTT	CAWSLGLAASTDTQYF
.	.	TRBV2	TRBJ1-1	TGTGCCAGCACATATCAGAACACTGAAGCTTTCTTT	CASTYQNTEAFF
.	TRBD1	TRBV6-6	TRBJ1-1	TGTGCCAGCAGTGCCCGGGACAGCCAACCCGCTTTCTTT	CASSARDSQPAFF
.	TRBD1	TRBV4-2	TRBJ2-3	TGTGCCAGCAGCCTTGGGACAGGCACAGATACGCAGTATTTT	CASSLGTGTDTQYF
.	TRBD1	TRBV14	TRBJ1-6	TGTGCCAGCACCGACAGGGGCTATAATTCACCCCTCCACTTT	CASTDRGYNSPLHF
.	TRBD1	TRBV2	TRBJ1-6	TGTGCCAGCAGTCTAAGACAGGGATCCCCTTCACCCCTCCACTTT	CASSLRQGSPSPLHF
once	TRBD1	TRBV7-9	TRBJ2-5	TGTGCCAGCAGCCAACCTAGACAGGGAGAGACCCAGTACTTC	CASSQPRQGETQYF
.	.	TRBV6-5	TRBJ1-3	TGTGCCAGCAGTTACGGGGGGGGAAGAAACACCATATATTTT	CASSYGGGRNTIYF
.	.	TRBV6-6	TRBJ2-7	TGTGCCAGCAGTTCGCGACAGGACTACGAGCAGTACTTC	CASSSRQDYEQYF
.	.	TRBV7-9	TRBJ1-1	TGTGCCAGCAGCTTCCCCTACGGCAGGAACACTGAAGCTTTCTTT	CASSFPYGRNTEAFF
.	.	TRBV15	TRBJ1-1	TGTGCCACCGGGGTGAACACTGAAGCTTTCTTT	CATGVNTEAFF
.	.	TRBV19	TRBJ1-5	TGTGCCAGTAGTATAGGGCCGGGATTTAGCAATCAGCCCCAGCATTTT	CASSIGPGFSNQPQHF
.	TRBD1	TRBV7-2	TRBJ1-5	TGTGCCAGCAGCCTGAGGGGGCATTATAGCAATCAGCCCCAGCATTTT	CASSLRGHYSNQPQHF